These 3 T cell receptor beta chains were all obtained from the same sample, sequenced in a study of radiotherapy plus CTLA-4 blockade in lung cancer. Here immunoSEQ multiplex PCR was the method, and the copy in TCRdb shows in-frame clones only, minus some. This table holds around 70,000 clones, around 87% found once. This material consisted of peripheral blood, taken from a patient treated with radiotherapy plus ipilimumab. The receptors derive from a human donor with non-small cell lung cancer that progressed on radiotherapy plus ipilimumab.

The chain is built from TRBV6-4 and TRBJ2-1, with 7 nucleotides matching TRBD2. The CDR3 consists of 16 residues. J lost 5 bases, V lost 10 bases, and 17 bases had no gene match. CDR1 is MRHNA and CDR2 is SNTAGT in the germline V gene. The chain's CDR3 is CATKLTASGQNNEQFF. In DNA, the CDR3 is TGTGCCACCAAACTGACAGCTAGCGGTCAAAACAATGAGCAGTTCTTC.

V usage is TRBV12-5 and J usage is TRBJ2-1, with 10 bases identical to TRBD1. From germline, CDR1 is LGHNT and CDR2 FRNRAP. The V segment lost 6 bases and the J segment 6 bases; nucleotides outside the gene matches: 26. This CDR3 spans 21 amino acids. The CDR3 spells CASGWNPHRKPRDRGSNEQFF. The CDR3 DNA reads as TGTGCTAGTGGATGGAACCCCCACCGGAAACCGCGGGACAGGGGATCCAATGAGCAGTTCTTC. Drawing the rest from reference TRBV12-5 and TRBJ2-1, the complete variable domain is DARVTQTPRHKVTEMGQEVTMRCQPILGHNTVFWYRQTMMQGLELLAYFRNRAPLDDSGMPKDRFSAEMPDATLATLKIQPSEPRDSAVYFCASGWNPHRKPRDRGSNEQFFGPGTRLTVL.

A single count supports this clone. The V and J genes are TRBV6-6 and TRBJ1-4; no firm D call. The V end was cut by 6 bases, the J end by 4 bases, with 15 bases between. Looked up from germline, CDR1 is MNHNY and CDR2 is SVGAGI (reference sequence). This CDR3 has 15 residues. The CDR3 here is CASSLVPSGNEKLFF. The CDR3 DNA reads as TGTGCCAGCAGCCTGGTCCCGTCGGGTAATGAAAAACTGTTTTTT.